This T cell receptor beta chain was recovered during a study of blood T cell repertoires in COVID-19. About the research overall: The United States, Italy and Spain supplied acute and convalescent COVID-19 samples. The analysed material was cDNA or gDNA that came from T cells, B-cell-depleted T cells, or PBMCs.

How the authors handled the data: Amplification from reference gene primers served as the basis for estimated nucleated cell counts. TCRdb keeps only in-frame clones here, not all; method: immunoSEQ multiplex PCR. Clone size and the V and J calls come from that table; the DNA yielded D and trimming. The table lists a few hundred thousand clones, about nine tenths of them singletons. The CDR3 extends over 14 amino acids. V lost 1 base and J lost 2, with 8 bases in between. Germline CDR1 reads SGHAT; CDR2 reads FQNNGV. The receptor comes from a man in his forties or fifties with acute or convalescent COVID-19. Specimen: peripheral blood. V usage is TRBV11-2 and J usage is TRBJ1-2, with a tentative D call TRBD1 (6 bases). CDR3 region: CASSLGTVNYGYTF. The CDR3 DNA reads TGTGCCAGCAGCTTAGGGACAGTGAACTATGGCTACACCTTC.